These 13 T cell receptor beta chains were all obtained from the same sample, sequenced in a study of PD-L1 blockade in urothelial cancer. This table comes from immunoSEQ multiplex PCR, and its TCRdb copy is limited to in-frame clones, with some not included. The repertoire consists of 70,000 to 100,000 clones, with 80% to 85% occurring once and the leading ten covering 2% to 2.5%. Noted time point: pretreatment peripheral blood. The sample in question was PBMCs, obtained around atezolizumab (anti-PD-L1) treatment. The receptor set was obtained from a man aged 55 to 70 with urothelial cancer.

The rearrangement joins TRBV28 to TRBJ2-7, with D tentatively TRBD1 (5 bases). The germline V gene has CDR1 MDHEN and CDR2 SYDVKM. V was shortened by 3 bases and J by 7 bases, with 19 bases between the two germline ends. The CDR3 runs 15 residues. The CDR3 nucleotides are TGTGCCAGCAGTTTGTATGTGGCAGGGTCTTCGGAGCAGTACTTC. Its protein product is CASSLYVAGSSEQYF. Drawing the rest from reference TRBV28 and TRBJ2-7, the complete variable domain is DVKVTQSSRYLVKRTGEKVFLECVQDMDHENMFWYRQDPGLGLRLIYFSYDVKMKEKGDIPEGYSVSREKKERFSLILESASTNQTSMYLCASSLYVAGSSEQYFGPGTRLTVT.

The V and J genes are TRBV7-9 and TRBJ1-2; TRBD1 matches at 10 bases. Unmatched junction bases numbered 5, after V lost 6 bases and J lost 7 bases. The CDR3 loop spans 13 amino acids. Germline CDR1 SEHNR, CDR2 FQNEAQ (reference sequence). The CDR3 reads CASRLGTGVGYTF. Written as DNA, the CDR3 is TGTGCCAGCAGGTTGGGGACAGGGGTTGGCTACACCTTC.

The sample holds a few counts of this clone. This chain uses TRBV5-1 with TRBJ1-4; 7 bases map to TRBD1. In germline, CDR1 is SGHRS, CDR2 YFSETQ. Losses at the gene ends were 1 base for V and 3 bases for J; bases not matched to a gene: 0. The CDR3 runs 14 residues. CDR3 nucleotide sequence: TGCGCCAGCAGCTTGACAGGGGCTAATGAAAAACTGTTTTTT. The encoded protein is CASSLTGANEKLFF.

The chain recombines TRBV21-1 with TRBJ2-7; TRBD1, the table's D call, lacks a check against the DNA. TRBV21-1 is classified as a pseudogene. This CDR3 is 12 amino acids long. The CDR3: CASSRPGDIRYF. DNA of the CDR3: TGTGCCAGCAGTCGCCCAGGGGACATTCGGTACTTC.

This sequence joins TRBV27 and TRBJ2-7; TRBD1 agrees at 9 bases. The CDR3 length is 14 residues. The V gene's germline CDR1 is MNHEY and CDR2 SMNVEV (reference sequence). V gave up 4 bases and J gave up 4 bases; unmatched junction bases: 5. CDR3 residues: CASSSRDRDYEQYF. The DNA of the CDR3 is TGTGCCAGCAGTTCCCGGGACAGGGATTACGAGCAGTACTTC.

J is TRBJ2-5 and V is TRBV5-1; 7 bases agree with TRBD2. Per the germline V gene, CDR1 is SGHRS and CDR2 is YFSETQ. The CDR3 has 14 residues. Trimming cost V 6 bases and J 3 bases; bases outside gene matches: 8. The CDR3, as DNA: TGCGCCAGCACCCGGAGGGGAGGGGAAGAGACCCAGTACTTC. This sequence encodes CASTRRGGEETQYF.

The chain couples TRBV16 to TRBJ2-1; 7 nucleotides align to TRBD1. Trimming took 2 bases from V and 9 from J; bases not matched to a gene: 10. Germline CDR1 is KGHSY and CDR2 is FQNENV. The CDR3 length is 15 residues. The CDR3 DNA reads TGTGCCAGCAGCCAACCGGGACAGACTTTGGTTGAGCAGTTCTTC. Translation: CASSQPGQTLVEQFF.

The rearrangement links TRBV10-2 to TRBJ2-7; D might be TRBD1 (6 bases). CDR3 length equals 14 residues. V lost 8 bases to trimming and J lost 6 bases, with 20 bases between them. Germline V gene lookup returns CDR1 WSHSY and CDR2 SAAADI. Here the CDR3 reads CASGNREGLGEQYF. The CDR3 region has the DNA TGCGCCAGCGGAAACAGGGAAGGCTTGGGCGAGCAGTACTTC.

This chain joins TRBV28 and TRBJ2-3; 10 bases are a match to TRBD1. Germline CDR1 MDHEN, CDR2 SYDVKM. This CDR3 is built from 15 residues. V gave up 5 bases and J gave up 5 bases; unmatched junction bases: 7. In nucleotides, the CDR3 is TGTGCCAGCAGTGCCCCCGGGACAGGGGAAGATACGCAGTATTTT. Translation: CASSAPGTGEDTQYF.

The chain uses TRBV4-2 and TRBJ1-3; 8 bases fit TRBD1. Per the germline V gene, CDR1 is LGHNA and CDR2 is YNFKEQ. V gave up 0 bases and J gave up 8 bases; unmatched junction bases: 9. The CDR3 covers 16 residues. CDR3 in amino acids: CASSQETGARRDTIYF. The CDR3 DNA sequence: TGTGCCAGCAGCCAAGAGACAGGGGCGCGGAGGGACACCATATATTTT.

The J gene is TRBJ2-3, the V gene TRBV5-1; D might be TRBD1 (6 bases). CDR1 is SGHRS, CDR2 YFSETQ, per germline. CDR3 length: 16 amino acids. With 4 bases removed from V and 4 bases from J, the gap between germline ends came to 19 bases. The DNA of the CDR3 is TGCGCCAGCAGCGTTATTACAGGGTATCCCCCAGATACGCAGTATTTT. Amino acids: CASSVITGYPPDTQYF.

The rearrangement uses TRBV9 and TRBJ2-7, with 9 bases matching TRBD1. V lost 0 bases, J lost 0 bases, and 4 bases stayed unmatched. The CDR3 is 16 amino acids. Looked up from germline, CDR1 is SGDLS and CDR2 is YYNGEE. The CDR3 sequence is CASSVDGTGSSYEQYF. The CDR3 coding sequence is TGTGCCAGCAGCGTAGATGGGACAGGGAGCTCCTACGAGCAGTACTTC. The entire variable domain, with the rest obtained from reference TRBV9 and TRBJ2-7, is as follows: DSGVTQTPKHLITATGQRVTLRCSPRSGDLSVYWYQQSLDQGLQFLIQYYNGEERAKGNILERFSAQQFPDLHSELNLSSLELGDSALYFCASSVDGTGSSYEQYFGPGTRLTVT.

The chain combines TRBV7-2 with TRBJ2-1, with 13 bases fitting TRBD2. In germline, CDR1 is SGHTA, CDR2 FQGNSA. Losses at the gene ends were 1 base for V and 7 bases for J; bases not matched to a gene: 7. The CDR3 totals 17 residues. CDR3 coding DNA: TGTGCCAGCAGCTTAGGTGGACTAGCGGGAGTTGGTAATGAGCAGTTCTTC. This translates into CASSLGGLAGVGNEQFF.